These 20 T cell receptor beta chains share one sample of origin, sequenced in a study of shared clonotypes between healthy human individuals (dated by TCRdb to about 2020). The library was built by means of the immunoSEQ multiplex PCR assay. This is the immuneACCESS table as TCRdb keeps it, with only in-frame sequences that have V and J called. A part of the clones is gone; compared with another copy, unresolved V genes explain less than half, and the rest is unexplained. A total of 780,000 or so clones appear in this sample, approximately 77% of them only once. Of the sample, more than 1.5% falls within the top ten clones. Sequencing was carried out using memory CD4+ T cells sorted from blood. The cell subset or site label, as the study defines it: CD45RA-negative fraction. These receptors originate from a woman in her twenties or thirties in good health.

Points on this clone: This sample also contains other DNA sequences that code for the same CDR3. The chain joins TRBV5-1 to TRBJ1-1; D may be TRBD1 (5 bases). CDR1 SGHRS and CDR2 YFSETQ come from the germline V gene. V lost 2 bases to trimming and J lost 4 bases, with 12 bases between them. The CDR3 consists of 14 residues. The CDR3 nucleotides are TGCGCCAGCAGCTTATCCCAGGGAAGCACTGAAGCTTTCTTT. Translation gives CASSLSQGSTEAFF.

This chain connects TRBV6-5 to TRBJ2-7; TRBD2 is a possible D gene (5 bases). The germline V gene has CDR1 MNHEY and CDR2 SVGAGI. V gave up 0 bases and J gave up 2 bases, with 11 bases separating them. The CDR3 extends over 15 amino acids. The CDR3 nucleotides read TGTGCCAGCAGTTACTCGAGGGCCGGGACCTACGAGCAGTACTTC. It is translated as CASSYSRAGTYEQYF.

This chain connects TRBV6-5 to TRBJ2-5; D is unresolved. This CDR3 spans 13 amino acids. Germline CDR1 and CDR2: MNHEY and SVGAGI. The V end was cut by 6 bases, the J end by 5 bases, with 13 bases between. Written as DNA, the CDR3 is TGTGCCAGCAGCACGGCTGGCCGGGAGACCCAGTACTTC. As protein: CASSTAGRETQYF.

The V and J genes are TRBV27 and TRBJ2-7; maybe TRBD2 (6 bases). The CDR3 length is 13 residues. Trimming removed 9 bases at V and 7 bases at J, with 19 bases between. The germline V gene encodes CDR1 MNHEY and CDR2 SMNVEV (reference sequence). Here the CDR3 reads CASRPQGAGEQYF. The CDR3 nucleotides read TGTGCCAGTCGGCCCCAGGGTGCGGGGGAGCAGTACTTC.

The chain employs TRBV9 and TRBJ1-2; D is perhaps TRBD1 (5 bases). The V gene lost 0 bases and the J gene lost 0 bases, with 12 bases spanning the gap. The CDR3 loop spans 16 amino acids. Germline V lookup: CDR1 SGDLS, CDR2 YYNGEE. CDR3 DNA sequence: TGTGCCAGCAGCGTAGAGAGAGGGGCCACTAACTATGGCTACACCTTC. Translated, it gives CASSVERGATNYGYTF.

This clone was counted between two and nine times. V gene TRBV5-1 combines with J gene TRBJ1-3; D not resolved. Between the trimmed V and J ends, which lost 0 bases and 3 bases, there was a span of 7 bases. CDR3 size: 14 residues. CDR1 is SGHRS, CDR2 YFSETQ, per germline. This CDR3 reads CASSLGEDGNTIYF. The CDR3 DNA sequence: TGCGCCAGCAGCTTGGGTGAAGATGGAAACACCATATATTTT. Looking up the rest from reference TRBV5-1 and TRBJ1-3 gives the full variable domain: KAGVTQTPRYLIKTRGQQVTLSCSPISGHRSVSWYQQTPGQGLQFLFEYFSETQRNKGNFPGRFSGRQFSNSRSEMNVSTLELGDSALYLCASSLGEDGNTIYFGEGSWLTVV.

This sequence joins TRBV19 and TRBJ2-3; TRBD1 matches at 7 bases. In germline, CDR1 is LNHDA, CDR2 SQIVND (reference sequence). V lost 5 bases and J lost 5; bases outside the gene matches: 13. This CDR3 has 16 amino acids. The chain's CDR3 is CASSRARAAGGDTQYF. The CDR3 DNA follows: TGTGCCAGTAGTCGCGCCCGGGCAGCAGGGGGAGATACGCAGTATTTT.

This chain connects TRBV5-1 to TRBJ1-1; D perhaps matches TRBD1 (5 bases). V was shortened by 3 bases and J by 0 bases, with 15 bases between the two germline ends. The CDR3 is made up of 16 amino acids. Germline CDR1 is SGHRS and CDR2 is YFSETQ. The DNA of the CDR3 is TGCGCCAGCAGCTATCAGACGAGGGGTTTGAACACTGAAGCTTTCTTT. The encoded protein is CASSYQTRGLNTEAFF.

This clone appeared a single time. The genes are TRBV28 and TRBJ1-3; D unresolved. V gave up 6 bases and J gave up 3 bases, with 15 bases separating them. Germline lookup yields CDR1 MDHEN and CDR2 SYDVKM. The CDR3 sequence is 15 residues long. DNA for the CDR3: TGTGCCAGCAGCGCTGACCGTTACAATGGAAACACCATATATTTT. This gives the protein CASSADRYNGNTIYF.

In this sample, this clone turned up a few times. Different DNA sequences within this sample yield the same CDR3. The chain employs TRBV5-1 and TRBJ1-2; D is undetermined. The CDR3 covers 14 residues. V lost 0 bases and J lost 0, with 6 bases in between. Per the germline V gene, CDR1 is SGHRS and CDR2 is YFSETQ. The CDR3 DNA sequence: TGCGCCAGCAGCTTGGATTCAACTAACTATGGCTACACCTTC. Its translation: CASSLDSTNYGYTF.

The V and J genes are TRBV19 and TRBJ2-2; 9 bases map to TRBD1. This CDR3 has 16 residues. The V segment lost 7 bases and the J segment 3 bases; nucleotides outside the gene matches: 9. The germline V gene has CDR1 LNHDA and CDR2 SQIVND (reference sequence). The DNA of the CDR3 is TGTGCCAGTATCCCACAGGGGGCCCTAGACACCGGGGAGCTGTTTTTT. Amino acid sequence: CASIPQGALDTGELFF.

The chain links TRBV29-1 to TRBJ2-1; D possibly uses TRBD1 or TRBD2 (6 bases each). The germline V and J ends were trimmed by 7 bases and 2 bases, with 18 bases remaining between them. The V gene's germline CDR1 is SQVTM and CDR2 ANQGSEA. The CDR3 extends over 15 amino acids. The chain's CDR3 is CSAASEGGPYNEQFF. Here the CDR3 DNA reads TGCAGCGCGGCCTCAGAGGGGGGACCCTACAATGAGCAGTTCTTC.

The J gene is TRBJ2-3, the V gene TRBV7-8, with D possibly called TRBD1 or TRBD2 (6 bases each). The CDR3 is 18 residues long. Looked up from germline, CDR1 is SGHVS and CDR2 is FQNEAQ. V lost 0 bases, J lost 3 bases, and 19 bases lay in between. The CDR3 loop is CASSLAHMGGAITDTQYF. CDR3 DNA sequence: TGTGCCAGCAGCTTAGCGCATATGGGGGGCGCGATAACAGATACGCAGTATTTT.

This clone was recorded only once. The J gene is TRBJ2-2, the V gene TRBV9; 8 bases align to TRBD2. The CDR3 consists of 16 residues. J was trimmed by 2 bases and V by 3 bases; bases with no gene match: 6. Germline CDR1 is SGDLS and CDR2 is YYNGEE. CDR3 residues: CASSAPRGGNTGELFF. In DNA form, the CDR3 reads TGTGCCAGCAGCGCCCCTCGGGGGGGCAACACCGGGGAGCTGTTTTTT.

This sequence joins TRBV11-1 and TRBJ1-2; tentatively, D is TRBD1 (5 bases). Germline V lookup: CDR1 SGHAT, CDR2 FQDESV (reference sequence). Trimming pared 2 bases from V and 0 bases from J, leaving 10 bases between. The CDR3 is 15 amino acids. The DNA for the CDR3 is TGTGCCAGCAGCTTAATGCAGGGAGCTAACTATGGCTACACCTTC. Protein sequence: CASSLMQGANYGYTF.

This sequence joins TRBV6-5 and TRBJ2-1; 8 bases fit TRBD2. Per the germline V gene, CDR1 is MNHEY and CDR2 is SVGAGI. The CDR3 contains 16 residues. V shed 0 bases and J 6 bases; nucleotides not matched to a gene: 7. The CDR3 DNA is TGTGCCAGCAGTTACTCACTAGCGGCCTTAGGCAATGAGCAGTTCTTC. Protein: CASSYSLAALGNEQFF.

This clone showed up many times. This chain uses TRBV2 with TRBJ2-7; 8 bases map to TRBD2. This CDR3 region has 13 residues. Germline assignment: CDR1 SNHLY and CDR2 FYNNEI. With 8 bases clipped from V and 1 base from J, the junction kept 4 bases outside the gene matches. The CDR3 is CASSRLASYEQYF. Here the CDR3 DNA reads TGTGCCAGCTCGAGACTAGCGTCCTACGAGCAGTACTTC.

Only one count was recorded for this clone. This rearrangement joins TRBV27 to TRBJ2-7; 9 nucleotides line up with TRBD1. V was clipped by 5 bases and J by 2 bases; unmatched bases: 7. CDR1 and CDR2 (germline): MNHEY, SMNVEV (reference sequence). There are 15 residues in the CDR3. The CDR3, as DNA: TGTGCCAGCAGTACCTCCGGGACAGGGACCTACGAGCAGTACTTC. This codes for CASSTSGTGTYEQYF.

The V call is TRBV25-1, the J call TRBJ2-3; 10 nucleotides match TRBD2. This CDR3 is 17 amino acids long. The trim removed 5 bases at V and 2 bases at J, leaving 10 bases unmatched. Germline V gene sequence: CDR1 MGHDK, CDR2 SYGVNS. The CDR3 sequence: CASSPHQREGFTDTQYF. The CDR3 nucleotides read TGTGCCAGCAGTCCCCACCAGCGGGAGGGTTTCACAGATACGCAGTATTTT.

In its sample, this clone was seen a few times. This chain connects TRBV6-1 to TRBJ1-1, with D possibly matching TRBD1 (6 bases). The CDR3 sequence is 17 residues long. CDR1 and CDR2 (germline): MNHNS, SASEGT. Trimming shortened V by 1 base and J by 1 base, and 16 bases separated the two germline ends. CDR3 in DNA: TGTGCCAGCAGTGAAGGGGAAGACAGGCCCTGGAACACTGAAGCTTTCTTT. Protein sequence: CASSEGEDRPWNTEAFF.